This T cell receptor (beta chain) was found in a study of T-cell memory formation after mild COVID-19. TCRdb re-analysed the 5' RACE reads in MiXCR, keeping a single row per CDR3 protein. The sample records approximately 500,000 distinct CDR3 sequences, around a quarter being singletons. This receptor was taken from an adult woman who had mild COVID-19 (a few samples of this study predate the infection). Cell type and time point are not known. Sequences were obtained from PBMCs or a T cell subset sorted from them (not recorded which).

The CDR3 region has the DNA TGTGCCAGCTTGGGGACTAGCGGGAGGATTTCCGACAATGAGCAGTTCTTC. This codes for CASLGTSGRISDNEQFF. The rearrangement uses TRBV6-5 and TRBJ2-1; TRBD2 aligns across 15 bases. The CDR3 totals 17 residues. Germline V gene data show CDR1 as MNHEY and CDR2 as SVGAGI. After removal of 8 bases from V and 5 bases from J, the junction contained 10 bases not matched to a gene.